This T cell receptor beta chain originates from a study of blood T cell repertoires in COVID-19. On the study more broadly: The United States, Italy and Spain were the sources of the acute and convalescent COVID-19 samples. The cDNA or gDNA used as material had been derived from T cells, B-cell-depleted T cells, or PBMCs.

Some clones are missing from TCRdb's copy, which holds only in-frame ones; the method was immunoSEQ multiplex PCR. The table has fewer than 300,000 clones, about 89% seen once. The CDR3 runs to 14 residues. With V trimmed by 3 bases and J by 6 bases, 5 bases remained unmatched. CDR1 LNHNV and CDR2 YYDKDF come from the germline V gene (reference sequence). During active infection, Seattle patients enrolled and were then monitored through disease. This chain connects TRBV15 to TRBJ2-1; 7 bases align to TRBD2. Input material: peripheral blood. This clonotype originated in a woman aged 30 to 39 with COVID-19, enrolled during active disease. The CDR3 loop reads CATSRAREFNEQFF. Written as DNA, the CDR3 is TGTGCCACCAGCAGGGCGCGGGAGTTCAATGAGCAGTTCTTC.